One sample yielded the 24 T cell receptor beta chains listed below, sequenced in a study of patients and donors after allogeneic stem cell transplantation. A single record per CDR3 protein comes from TCRdb applying MiXCR to the RT-PCR reads. The profile shows about 96,000 distinct CDR3 sequences, roughly 52% of them singletons. Sequenced sample: blood, either unsorted or a sorted T cell fraction (not recorded which). Receptors were obtained from a human donor who was either an allogeneic HSCT recipient or a stem cell or donor lymphocyte infusion donor (not recorded which). It is not recorded whose cells these are; they may come from a transplant donor.

The gene calls are TRBV12-5 and TRBJ2-5; D unclear. The CDR3 is 11 residues long. Germline V CDR1 and CDR2: LGHNT, FRNRAP. V lost 3 bases and J 4 bases, leaving 3 bases between the germline ends. CDR3: CASGLLETQYF. The DNA for the CDR3 is TGTGCTAGTGGTTTACTAGAGACCCAGTACTTC.

The CDR3: CASNKGQFYGYTF. The CDR3 nucleotides are TGTGCCAGCAACAAAGGACAGTTTTATGGCTACACCTTC. This chain links TRBV7-9 with TRBJ1-2; a weak D match, TRBD1 (6 bases). Germline CDR1 and CDR2: SEHNR and FQNEAQ (reference sequence). Trimming left V 7 bases short and J 5 bases short, with 14 bases between. This CDR3 is built from 13 residues.

The gene calls are TRBV6-1 and TRBJ1-5; D uncertain. The ends were cut back, 8 bases at V and 5 bases at J, with 13 bases in the middle. This CDR3 contains 13 residues. The germline V gene encodes CDR1 MNHNS and CDR2 SASEGT. DNA for the CDR3: TGTGCCAGCGGCTACGCAGGAGATCAGCCCCAGCATTTT. This translates into CASGYAGDQPQHF.

A few counts support this clonotype. The chain employs TRBV28 and TRBJ1-5, with unresolved D. The CDR3 spans 13 residues. Trimming removed 7 bases from V and 10 bases from J, with 17 bases in between. Germline CDR1 MDHEN, CDR2 SYDVKM. The CDR3, as DNA: TGTGCCAGCAAAGGAACTGTAAGAAACCCCCAGCATTTT. As protein: CASKGTVRNPQHF.

The chain joins TRBV7-3 to TRBJ1-5; D not certain. Germline CDR1 SGHTA, CDR2 FQGTGA. There are 13 residues in the CDR3. Trimming took 2 bases from V and 8 from J, leaving 10 bases between them. The CDR3 sequence is CASSLSAVEPQHF. The CDR3 bases are TGTGCCAGCAGCTTATCCGCGGTGGAGCCCCAGCATTTT. Combining the CDR3 with reference TRBV7-3 and TRBJ1-5 gives the whole variable domain GAGVSQTPSNKVTEKGKYVELRCDPISGHTALYWYRQSLGQGPEFLIYFQGTGAADDSGLPNDRFFAVRPEGSVSTLKIQRTERGDSAVYLCASSLSAVEPQHFGDGTRLSIL.

This chain links TRBV20-1 with TRBJ1-1, with 8 bases matching TRBD1. The CDR3 is 17 amino acids. V was pared by 3 bases and J by 1 base, with 13 bases of the junction left unmatched. Germline V CDR1 and CDR2: DFQATT, SNEGSKA (reference sequence). DNA of the CDR3: TGCAGTGCTAGTGCCCGACGGATGACAGGGGAGAACACTGAAGCTTTCTTT. Translating it yields CSASARRMTGENTEAFF.

The chain has TRBV21-1 and TRBJ1-1. TRBV21-1 is listed as a pseudogene. The CDR3 has 14 residues. CDR3 DNA sequence: TGTGCCAGCAGCCTCCGGATGGGAGGGACTGAAGCTTTCTTT. Its protein is CASSLRMGGTEAFF.

This chain uses TRBV10-3 with TRBJ2-7, with 8 bases fitting TRBD2. Trimming at V came to 0 bases and at J to 2 bases, leaving 6 bases not matched to a gene. Germline CDR1 ENHRY, CDR2 SYGVKD. The CDR3 runs 16 residues. This CDR3 is CAISESGAGVAYEQYF. CDR3 DNA sequence: TGTGCCATCAGTGAGTCAGGAGCGGGAGTAGCCTACGAGCAGTACTTC.

In this sample, this clonotype turned up a few times. The chain combines TRBV14 with TRBJ1-2, with TRBD1 matching over 7 bases. V lost 4 bases to trimming and J lost 8 bases; unmatched junction nucleotides: 10. CDR1 and CDR2 (germline): SGHDN, FVKESK. The CDR3 is 14 amino acids. The DNA of the CDR3 is TGTGCCAGCAGCCGTTCTCGACAGGGCAAAGGCTACACCTTC. This codes for CASSRSRQGKGYTF.

The chain recombines TRBV28 with TRBJ1-2, with TRBD1 as a possible D gene (5 bases). Per germline, CDR1 MDHEN and CDR2 SYDVKM. The CDR3 sequence is 13 residues long. The ends were cut back, 0 bases at V and 9 bases at J, with 11 bases in the middle. The CDR3 protein is CASSLWSQGSYTF. The CDR3 nucleotides read TGTGCCAGCAGTTTATGGTCGCAGGGTAGCTACACCTTC.

This chain connects TRBV29-1 to TRBJ1-1; D is perhaps TRBD1 (6 bases). The germline CDR1 and CDR2 sequences are SQVTM and ANQGSEA. CDR3 size: 14 residues. V lost 3 bases, J lost 5 bases, and 16 bases lay in between. The CDR3 DNA reads TGCAGCGTTGAGAGGGGCACAGGGAAGACTGAAGCTTTCTTT. Translating it yields CSVERGTGKTEAFF.

This chain joins TRBV5-1 and TRBJ1-2; D unclear. The V end was cut by 6 bases, the J end by 3 bases, with 12 bases between. The CDR3 runs to 13 residues. In germline, CDR1 is SGHRS, CDR2 YFSETQ. CDR3 in amino acids: CASNAGGDYGYTF. CDR3 bases: TGCGCCAGCAACGCAGGCGGCGACTATGGCTACACCTTC.

The rearrangement uses TRBV12-3 or TRBV12-4 and TRBJ2-7; maybe TRBD2 (6 bases). The CDR3 is 14 amino acids. Trimming pared 3 bases from V and 2 bases from J, leaving 11 bases between. As DNA, the CDR3 is TGTGCCAGCAGTTTGCGGGCGGGGCCCTACGAGCAGTACTTC. Its protein is CASSLRAGPYEQYF.

The sample holds a few counts of this clonotype. V is TRBV7-8 and J is TRBJ1-4, with 10 bases fitting TRBD1. Germline V gene data show CDR1 as SGHVS and CDR2 as FQNEAQ. The V and J ends lost 3 bases and 4 bases, in that order; junction bases with no gene match: 8. There are 17 residues in the CDR3. The CDR3: CASSFRFGDRGNEKLFF. CDR3 DNA: TGTGCCAGCAGCTTCCGTTTCGGGGACAGGGGTAATGAAAAACTGTTTTTT.

This clonotype was observed once. This chain connects TRBV28 to TRBJ2-5; weak D call: TRBD1 (6 bases). The germline gives CDR1 MDHEN, CDR2 SYDVKM. Trimming removed 6 bases at V and 2 bases at J, with 16 bases between. CDR3 length: 15 residues. CDR3 sequence (DNA): TGTGCCAGCAGACCCCAACAGGGTGAACAAGAGACCCAGTACTTC. The encoded protein is CASRPQQGEQETQYF.

This clonotype occurred a few times. The chain is built from TRBV28 and TRBJ1-2; D uncertain. Trimming took 6 bases from V and 6 from J, leaving 8 bases between them. Germline assignment: CDR1 MDHEN and CDR2 SYDVKM. This CDR3 contains 11 residues. The CDR3 DNA is TGTGCCAGCAGGGATGACGATGGCTACACCTTC. Protein: CASRDDDGYTF.

This clonotype was seen more than once but under ten times. The chain joins TRBV11-2 to TRBJ1-1, with a tentative D call TRBD1 (5 bases). Germline V gene sequence: CDR1 SGHAT, CDR2 FQNNGV. V lost 1 base to trimming and J lost 5 bases, with 11 bases between them. The CDR3 has 14 residues. Here the CDR3 reads CASSLGQGGTEAFF. The CDR3 DNA follows: TGTGCCAGCAGCTTAGGTCAGGGCGGAACTGAAGCTTTCTTT. Drawing the rest from reference TRBV11-2 and TRBJ1-1, the complete variable domain is EAGVAQSPRYKIIEKRQSVAFWCNPISGHATLYWYQQILGQGPKLLIQFQNNGVVDDSQLPKDRFSAERLKGVDSTLKIQPAKLEDSAVYLCASSLGQGGTEAFFGQGTRLTVV.

V usage is TRBV12-3 or TRBV12-4 and J usage is TRBJ1-5, with a tentative D call TRBD1 (6 bases). This CDR3 region has 13 residues. V lost 6 bases to trimming and J lost 4 bases, with 10 bases between them. DNA for the CDR3: TGTGCCAGCAGGCAGCAGGGGAATCAGCCCCAGCATTTT. Translation: CASRQQGNQPQHF.

This chain links TRBV12-3 or TRBV12-4 with TRBJ2-1, with 7 bases aligning to TRBD1. V gave up 5 bases and J gave up 3 bases; unmatched junction bases: 4. This CDR3 is built from 14 residues. The CDR3 here is CASSGDRRYNEQFF. The CDR3 DNA reads as TGTGCCAGCAGTGGGGACAGACGCTACAATGAGCAGTTCTTC.

The genes are TRBV7-8 and TRBJ1-5; weak D call: TRBD1 (6 bases). V lost 5 bases and J 3 bases, leaving 14 bases between the germline ends. CDR1 is SGHVS and CDR2 is FQNEAQ in the germline V gene. The CDR3 is made up of 15 amino acids. The CDR3 region is CASSGRQGNNQPQHF. As DNA, the CDR3 is TGTGCCAGCAGCGGCCGCCAGGGGAACAATCAGCCCCAGCATTTT. Drawing the rest from reference TRBV7-8 and TRBJ1-5, the complete variable domain is GAGVSQSPRYKVAKRGQDVALRCDPISGHVSLFWYQQALGQGPEFLTYFQNEAQLDKSGLPSDRFFAERPEGSVSTLKIQRTQQEDSAVYLCASSGRQGNNQPQHFGDGTRLSIL.

J is TRBJ2-3 and V is TRBV15, with D unresolved. CDR1 is LNHNV, CDR2 YYDKDF, per germline (reference sequence). V lost 0 bases and J lost 2, with 3 bases in between. CDR3 length: 13 amino acids. CDR3 sequence: CATSREFTDTQYF. The CDR3 bases are TGTGCCACCAGCAGAGAATTCACAGATACGCAGTATTTT.

The table lists this clonotype with a few counts. This sequence joins TRBV4-3 and TRBJ1-5; D ambiguous. Per the germline V gene, CDR1 is LGHNA and CDR2 is YSLEER. The V end lost 0 bases, the J end lost 2 bases, and 5 bases lay between the germline ends. The CDR3 sequence is 14 residues long. The CDR3 DNA is TGCGCCAGCAGCCAAGATTCCGGCAATCAGCCCCAGCATTTT. The encoded protein is CASSQDSGNQPQHF.

This clonotype was seen only a few times. The chain joins TRBV28 to TRBJ1-1, with a tentative D call TRBD1 (6 bases). Germline V gives CDR1 MDHEN, CDR2 SYDVKM. The CDR3 length is 15 residues. The V gene lost 4 bases and the J gene lost 2 bases, with 14 bases spanning the gap. The CDR3 is CASSSAGVRNTEAFF. The CDR3 region has the DNA TGTGCCAGCAGTTCGGCAGGGGTCCGAAACACTGAAGCTTTCTTT. The full variable domain, its missing parts supplied by reference TRBV28 and TRBJ1-1, is DVKVTQSSRYLVKRTGEKVFLECVQDMDHENMFWYRQDPGLGLRLIYFSYDVKMKEKGDIPEGYSVSREKKERFSLILESASTNQTSMYLCASSSAGVRNTEAFFGQGTRLTVV.

This clonotype was counted only a few times. This sequence joins TRBV7-9 and TRBJ1-2; 10 nucleotides match TRBD1. This CDR3 has 14 residues. The V gene end was trimmed by 3 bases and the J gene end by 10 bases; junction bases not matched to a gene: 8. Germline CDR1 and CDR2: SEHNR and FQNEAQ (reference sequence). The CDR3 loop is CASSFLGQGIDYTF. The CDR3, as DNA: TGTGCCAGCAGCTTTCTGGGACAGGGGATAGACTACACCTTC.